Sequencing of this T cell receptor (beta chain) was carried out in a study of vaccination and CD4 T cells after COVID-19. Turning to the study itself: Overlapping spike peptides served as the stimulus for the cells. These peptides came from SARS-CoV-2 and from the common cold coronaviruses HCoV-NL63, HCoV-OC43 and HCoV-229E.

Cultured CD4+ T cell DNA underwent sequencing with the Oncomine TCR Beta short-read assay. TCRdb re-called the PCR reads with MiXCR, one entry per CDR3 protein. This table has more than 15,000 distinct CDR3 sequences, approximately 45% appearing once. Treatment in this sample: approximately 11-day PBMC culture with coronavirus spike peptide pools or control peptides (ViraFEST assay). This clonotype was seen a handful of times. Its antigen is undetermined. This clonotype originated in a human donor who had recovered from COVID-19. The input for sequencing was CD4+ T cells from blood, cultured in vitro, taken before SARS-CoV-2 vaccination.

This CDR3 is CASGVQGALLPLHF. The CDR3 bases are TGTGCCTCGGGTGTCCAGGGGGCCTTGCTACCCCTCCACTTT. The chain is built from TRBV5-4 and TRBJ1-6; 8 bases map to TRBD1. Germline CDR1 SGHNT, CDR2 YYREEE (reference sequence). Unmatched junction bases numbered 15, after V lost 10 bases and J lost 12 bases. The CDR3 is 14 amino acids. Full variable domain (remainder filled in from reference TRBV5-4 and TRBJ1-6): ETGVTQSPTHLIKTRGQQVTLRCSSQSGHNTVSWYQQALGQGPQFIFQYYREEENGRGNFPPRFSGLQFPNYSSELNVNALELDDSALYLCASGVQGALLPLHFGNGTRLTVT.